The present TCR beta chain was sequenced within a study of cytomegalovirus exposure and HLA in healthy donors. Study context: A preliminary data release comprised roughly 80 million unique TCRs obtained from HLA-typed donors.

The PCR contained 60 Vbeta and 13 Jbeta primers. TCRdb keeps only in-frame clones here, not all; method: immunoSEQ multiplex PCR. The sample has about 120,000 clones; around 80% are singletons. The table lists this clone with a few counts. The CDR3 totals 13 residues. Germline assignment: CDR1 GTSNPN and CDR2 SVGIG (reference sequence). With 6 bases removed from V and 8 bases from J, the gap between germline ends came to 19 bases. The sequence was collected from a young woman in good health and CMV-seronegative. Sequenced sample: PBMCs. This chain joins TRBV30 and TRBJ1-2, with D hard to call. In nucleotides, the CDR3 is TGTGCCTGCTCTTTAGCCGGTTTGAACGGCTACACCTTC. It codes for CACSLAGLNGYTF. Combining the CDR3 with reference TRBV30 and TRBJ1-2 gives the whole variable domain SQTIHQWPATLVQPVGSPLSLECTVEGTSNPNLYWYRQAAGRGLQLLFYSVGIGQISSEVPQNLSASRPQDRQFILSSKKLLLSDSGFYLCACSLAGLNGYTFGSGTRLTVV.